The 27 T cell receptor beta chains listed next were all sequenced from one sample in a study of blood T cell repertoires in COVID-19. TCRdb keeps only in-frame clones here, not all; method: immunoSEQ multiplex PCR. Among approximately 470,000 clones listed, approximately 85% were seen once. The sample was peripheral blood. The receptors come from a human donor in a cohort sampled during active COVID-19.

The count of this clone is one. V and J are TRBV18 and TRBJ2-1, with 7 bases that match TRBD1. Germline loops: CDR1 KGHSH, CDR2 LQKENI. This CDR3 spans 15 amino acids. The ends lost 1 base at V and 6 bases at J; junction bases unmatched: 6. CDR3 protein: CASSPRTGDGNEQFF. The CDR3 DNA follows: TGTGCCAGCTCACCACGCACAGGGGATGGCAATGAGCAGTTCTTC. Full variable domain (remainder filled in from reference TRBV18 and TRBJ2-1): NAGVMQNPRHLVRRRGQEARLRCSPMKGHSHVYWYRQLPEEGLKFMVYLQKENIIDESGMPKERFSAEFPKEGPSILRIQQVVRGDSAAYFCASSPRTGDGNEQFFGPGTRLTVL.

V usage is TRBV5-1 and J usage is TRBJ2-3; 8 nucleotides align to TRBD1. The CDR3 length is 15 residues. Looked up from germline, CDR1 is SGHRS and CDR2 is YFSETQ. V lost 3 bases, J lost 3 bases, and 6 bases stayed unmatched. This CDR3 reads CASSSDRAGTDTQYF. The CDR3 DNA reads TGCGCCAGCAGCTCGGACAGGGCGGGGACAGATACGCAGTATTTT.

V and J are TRBV7-8 and TRBJ2-7; TRBD1 aligns across 9 bases. The CDR3 covers 15 residues. V dropped 4 bases and J dropped 2; count of bases not matched to a gene: 6. Germline V gene sequence: CDR1 SGHVS, CDR2 FQNEAQ. CDR3 residues: CASSSDRGYPYEQYF. The DNA for the CDR3 is TGTGCCAGCAGCTCCGACAGGGGGTATCCCTACGAGCAGTACTTC.

On this clone itself: Other DNA sequences within the sample encode an identical CDR3. This chain links TRBV11-2 with TRBJ1-2; no reliable D call. This CDR3 has 13 amino acids. In germline, CDR1 is SGHAT, CDR2 FQNNGV. V lost 1 base to trimming and J lost 3 bases, with 6 bases between them. This CDR3 is CASSLGLDYGYTF. As DNA, the CDR3 is TGTGCCAGCAGCTTAGGATTAGACTATGGCTACACCTTC.

In its sample, this clone was seen once. CDR3 in amino acids: CASSLAGQNTGELFF. CDR3 nucleotide sequence: TGTGCCAGCAGTCTAGCGGGCCAGAACACCGGGGAGCTGTTTTTT. The rearrangement links TRBV28 to TRBJ2-2, with 8 bases that match TRBD2. CDR3 length equals 15 residues. In germline, CDR1 is MDHEN, CDR2 SYDVKM. V lost 5 bases and J lost 1; bases outside the gene matches: 3.

This chain uses TRBV19 with TRBJ2-7; tentative D call: TRBD2 (6 bases). Germline CDR1 is LNHDA and CDR2 is SQIVND (reference sequence). The CDR3 contains 13 residues. Between the trimmed V and J ends, which lost 6 bases and 3 bases, there was a span of 12 bases. CDR3 sequence: CASSREFYYEQYF. For the CDR3, the DNA is TGTGCCAGTAGCCGGGAGTTTTACTACGAGCAGTACTTC.

This chain links TRBV14 with TRBJ1-2; 8 nucleotides agree with TRBD1. Unmatched junction bases numbered 8, after V lost 7 bases and J lost 7 bases. CDR1 and CDR2 from the germline V gene are SGHDN and FVKESK. The CDR3 runs to 13 residues. The CDR3 spells CASTATGVSGYTF. CDR3 DNA: TGTGCCAGCACAGCGACAGGGGTTAGTGGCTACACCTTC.

This clone was found once. This chain uses TRBV5-1 with TRBJ2-7; 10 nucleotides line up with TRBD2. The germline CDR1 and CDR2 sequences are SGHRS and YFSETQ. The CDR3 is made up of 16 amino acids. The trim removed 3 bases at V and 2 bases at J, leaving 8 bases unmatched. CDR3 sequence (DNA): TGCGCCAGCAGCTCACTAGCGGGAACGGCCGCCTACGAGCAGTACTTC. This codes for CASSSLAGTAAYEQYF.

The sample holds one count of this clone. V and J are TRBV6-6 and TRBJ2-1; D is ambiguous. Between the trimmed V and J ends, which lost 6 bases and 7 bases, there was a span of 16 bases. Germline-derived CDR1 and CDR2 are MNHNY and SVGAGI (reference sequence). CDR3 length: 14 residues. The CDR3 DNA sequence: TGTGCCAGCAGCTCCTTGGGCCTTCTGAATGAGCAGTTCTTC. Its translation: CASSSLGLLNEQFF.

The genes are TRBV30 and TRBJ2-1; 9 positions match TRBD2. The CDR3 sequence is 17 residues long. V lost 2 bases and J lost 6; bases outside the gene matches: 14. Germline V gene data show CDR1 as GTSNPN and CDR2 as SVGIG (reference sequence). The CDR3 nucleotides read TGTGCCTGGAGTTCACTTCTGCCCGGGACTAGCCTCAATGAGCAGTTCTTC. Amino acids: CAWSSLLPGTSLNEQFF.

The rearrangement joins TRBV5-6 to TRBJ1-5; TRBD1 aligns across 8 bases. The CDR3 runs 15 residues. Germline V gene data show CDR1 as SGHDT and CDR2 as YYEEEE. V lost 3 bases to trimming and J lost 3 bases; unmatched junction nucleotides: 5. DNA for the CDR3: TGTGCCAGCAGCTCTGACAGGGGAGCCAATCAGCCCCAGCATTTT. This sequence encodes CASSSDRGANQPQHF.

The chain is built from TRBV7-8 and TRBJ2-2; 13 nucleotides agree with TRBD2. Losses at the gene ends were 5 bases for V and 1 base for J; bases not matched to a gene: 4. The CDR3 has 17 residues. Germline CDR1 is SGHVS and CDR2 is FQNEAQ. The CDR3 bases are TGTGCCAGCAGCCTACGACTAGCGGGAGGGAACACCGGGGAGCTGTTTTTT. It translates to CASSLRLAGGNTGELFF.

This clone was seen only a few times. V usage is TRBV9 and J usage is TRBJ1-2, with D unresolved. This CDR3 has 12 amino acids. Between the trimmed V and J ends, which lost 5 bases and 4 bases, there was a span of 9 bases. CDR1 and CDR2 from the germline V gene are SGDLS and YYNGEE. This chain's CDR3 is CASSPGSYGYTF. CDR3 DNA sequence: TGTGCCAGCAGTCCGGGGTCCTATGGCTACACCTTC. Full variable domain (rest looked up from reference TRBV9 and TRBJ1-2): DSGVTQTPKHLITATGQRVTLRCSPRSGDLSVYWYQQSLDQGLQFLIQYYNGEERAKGNILERFSAQQFPDLHSELNLSSLELGDSALYFCASSPGSYGYTFGSGTRLTVV.

V usage is TRBV24-1 and J usage is TRBJ1-2; 8 bases are shared with TRBD1. Trimming at V came to 3 bases and at J to 7 bases, leaving 9 bases not matched to a gene. Germline V lookup: CDR1 KGHDR, CDR2 SFDVKD. This CDR3 has 15 residues. CDR3 residues: CATSDPKPTGVGYTF. The CDR3 DNA reads as TGTGCCACCAGTGATCCTAAGCCGACAGGGGTTGGCTACACCTTC.

The genes are TRBV3-1 (or the pseudogene TRBV3-2) and TRBJ2-7, with D possibly being TRBD2 (7 bases). The CDR3 is made up of 15 amino acids. V lost 1 base to trimming and J lost 1 base, with 11 bases between them. From germline, CDR1 is LGHDT and CDR2 YNNKEL (reference sequence). The CDR3 DNA reads as TGTGCCAGCAGCCAAGTGAGGGGGGGATCCTACGAGCAGTACTTC. Amino acids: CASSQVRGGSYEQYF.

The chain couples TRBV27 to TRBJ1-5; 9 positions agree with TRBD1. Germline CDR1 and CDR2: MNHEY and SMNVEV (reference sequence). After removal of 6 bases from V and 4 bases from J, the junction contained 4 bases not matched to a gene. This CDR3 region has 14 residues. The CDR3 here is CASSRTGVNQPQHF. In nucleotides, the CDR3 is TGTGCCAGCAGCCGGACAGGGGTTAATCAGCCCCAGCATTTT.

The chain combines TRBV5-8 with TRBJ1-4; the D gene is possibly TRBD1 (6 bases). The CDR3 extends over 15 amino acids. The V end was cut by 4 bases, the J end by 5 bases, with 15 bases between. Germline-derived CDR1 and CDR2 are SGHTS and YDEGEE. This CDR3 reads CASSGTGNTNEKLFF. DNA of the CDR3: TGTGCCAGCAGCGGAACAGGGAATACAAATGAAAAACTGTTTTTT.

The rearrangement uses TRBV6-2 or TRBV6-3 and TRBJ1-5, with D perhaps TRBD1 (5 bases). The CDR3 covers 17 residues. CDR1 is MNHEY, CDR2 SVGEGT, per germline. The germline V and J ends were trimmed by 6 bases and 3 bases, with 21 bases remaining between them. CDR3 nucleotide sequence: TGTGCCAGCAGCCGGGGCGATTTGGTAGGGCACAATCAGCCCCAGCATTTT. Translating gives CASSRGDLVGHNQPQHF.

This chain joins TRBV12-3 or TRBV12-4 and TRBJ2-1; possibly TRBD2 for D (6 bases). The CDR3 consists of 12 residues. Deletions cut 8 bases from V and 5 bases from J, with 10 bases between. Here the CDR3 DNA reads TGTGCCAGCGGCAAGCGGGACAATGAGCAGTTCTTC. This gives the protein CASGKRDNEQFF.

This clone was recorded once. V usage is TRBV7-9 and J usage is TRBJ2-7; 7 bases align to TRBD2. This CDR3 region has 15 residues. Trimming at V came to 6 bases and at J to 3 bases, leaving 11 bases not matched to a gene. Per the germline V gene, CDR1 is SEHNR and CDR2 is FQNEAQ (reference sequence). The CDR3: CASSSVGEGLYEQYF. In DNA, the CDR3 is TGTGCCAGCAGTTCTGTTGGGGAGGGCCTCTACGAGCAGTACTTC.

This sequence joins TRBV12-5 and TRBJ2-1; D is possibly TRBD1 (5 bases). Germline V gene lookup returns CDR1 LGHNT and CDR2 FRNRAP. There are 12 residues in the CDR3. V lost 1 base and J lost 10, with 8 bases in between. DNA of the CDR3: TGTGCTAGTGGTTTGGACTACAGGGAGCAGTTCTTC. This gives the protein CASGLDYREQFF.

V and J are TRBV7-8 and TRBJ2-3, with TRBD2 matching 10 bases. V was pared by 2 bases and J by 2 bases, with 4 bases of the junction left unmatched. The CDR3 loop spans 16 amino acids. Germline CDR1 is SGHVS and CDR2 is FQNEAQ. The CDR3 DNA sequence: TGTGCCAGCAGCTTATCACTAGCGGGGACCACAGATACGCAGTATTTT. Residues: CASSLSLAGTTDTQYF. Combining the CDR3 with reference TRBV7-8 and TRBJ2-3 gives the whole variable domain GAGVSQSPRYKVAKRGQDVALRCDPISGHVSLFWYQQALGQGPEFLTYFQNEAQLDKSGLPSDRFFAERPEGSVSTLKIQRTQQEDSAVYLCASSLSLAGTTDTQYFGPGTRLTVL.

The V and J genes are TRBV7-9 and TRBJ2-1, with D perhaps TRBD2 (6 bases). This CDR3 has 12 amino acids. V lost 2 bases and J lost 10, with 9 bases in between. In germline, CDR1 is SEHNR, CDR2 FQNEAQ (reference sequence). The DNA for the CDR3 is TGTGCCAGCAGCTTAACGGGACTCGAGCAGTTCTTC. It translates to CASSLTGLEQFF.

The V gene is TRBV7-3, the J gene TRBJ2-1; TRBD2 aligns across 7 bases. This CDR3 is built from 14 residues. V lost 1 base, J lost 12 bases, and 9 bases stayed unmatched. Germline CDR1 is SGHTA and CDR2 is FQGTGA. The CDR3 region is CASSLMGSGGRQFF. Here the CDR3 DNA reads TGTGCCAGCAGCTTAATGGGGTCGGGCGGGAGGCAGTTCTTC.

The rearrangement links TRBV12-3 or TRBV12-4 to TRBJ1-1; a weak D match, TRBD1 (5 bases). The V and J ends lost 10 bases and 8 bases respectively, with 14 bases between them. CDR3 length: 11 amino acids. The CDR3 region is CATSMGGEAFF. Here the CDR3 DNA reads TGTGCCACCTCGATGGGGGGGGAAGCTTTCTTT.

The chain is built from TRBV20-1 and TRBJ1-1; D perhaps matches TRBD1 (5 bases). CDR1 is DFQATT, CDR2 SNEGSKA, per germline (reference sequence). The CDR3 contains 11 residues. The ends were cut back, 4 bases at V and 6 bases at J, with 9 bases in the middle. CDR3: CSAIPGAEAFF. CDR3 DNA sequence: TGCAGTGCTATCCCGGGGGCTGAAGCTTTCTTT.

The chain couples TRBV4-2 to TRBJ1-2; 9 nucleotides agree with TRBD1. Germline loops: CDR1 LGHNA, CDR2 YNFKEQ. This CDR3 contains 18 residues. J gave up 1 base and V 1 base, and 10 bases lay outside the gene matches. The chain's CDR3 is CASSQGLVGQGFNYGYTF. CDR3 coding DNA: TGTGCCAGCAGCCAAGGGTTAGTAGGACAGGGGTTTAACTATGGCTACACCTTC.